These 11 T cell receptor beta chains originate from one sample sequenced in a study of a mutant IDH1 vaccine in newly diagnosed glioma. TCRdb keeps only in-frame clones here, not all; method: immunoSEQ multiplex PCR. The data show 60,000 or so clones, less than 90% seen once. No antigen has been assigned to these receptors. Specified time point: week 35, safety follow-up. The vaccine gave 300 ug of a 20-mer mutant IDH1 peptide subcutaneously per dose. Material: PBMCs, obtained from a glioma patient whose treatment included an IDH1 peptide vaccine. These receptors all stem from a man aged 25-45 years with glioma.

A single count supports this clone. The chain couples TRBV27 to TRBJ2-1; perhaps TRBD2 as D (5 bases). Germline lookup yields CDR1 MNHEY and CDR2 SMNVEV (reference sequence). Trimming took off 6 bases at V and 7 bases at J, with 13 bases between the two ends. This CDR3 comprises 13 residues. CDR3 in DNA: TGTGCCAGCAGCCACGGGAATCGAAATGAGCAGTTCTTC. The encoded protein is CASSHGNRNEQFF.

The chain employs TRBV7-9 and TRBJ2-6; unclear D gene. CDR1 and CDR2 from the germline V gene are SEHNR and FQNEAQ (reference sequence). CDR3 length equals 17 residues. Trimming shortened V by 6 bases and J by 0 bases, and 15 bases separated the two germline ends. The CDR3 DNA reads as TGTGCCAGCAGGCATTCTGCTGGCTACTCTGGGGCCAACGTCCTGACTTTC. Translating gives CASRHSAGYSGANVLTF.

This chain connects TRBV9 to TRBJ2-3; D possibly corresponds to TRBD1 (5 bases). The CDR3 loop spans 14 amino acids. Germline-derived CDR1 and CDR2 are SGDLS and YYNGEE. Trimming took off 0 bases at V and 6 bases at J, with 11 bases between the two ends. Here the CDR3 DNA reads TGTGCCAGCAGCGTAGTATCGACAGCCGATACGCAGTATTTT. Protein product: CASSVVSTADTQYF.

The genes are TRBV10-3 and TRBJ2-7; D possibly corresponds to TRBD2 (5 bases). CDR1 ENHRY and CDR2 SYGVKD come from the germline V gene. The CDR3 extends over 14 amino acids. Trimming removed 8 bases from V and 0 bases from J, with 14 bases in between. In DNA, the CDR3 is TGTGCCATCTCTTCGGACTCAGGCTCCTACGAGCAGTACTTC. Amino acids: CAISSDSGSYEQYF.

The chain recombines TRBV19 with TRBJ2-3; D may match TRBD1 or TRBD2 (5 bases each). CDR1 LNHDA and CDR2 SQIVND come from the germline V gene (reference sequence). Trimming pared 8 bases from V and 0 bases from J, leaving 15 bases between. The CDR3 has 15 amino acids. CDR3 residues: CASSMGPRSTDTQYF. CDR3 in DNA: TGTGCCAGTTCTATGGGACCTAGAAGCACAGATACGCAGTATTTT.

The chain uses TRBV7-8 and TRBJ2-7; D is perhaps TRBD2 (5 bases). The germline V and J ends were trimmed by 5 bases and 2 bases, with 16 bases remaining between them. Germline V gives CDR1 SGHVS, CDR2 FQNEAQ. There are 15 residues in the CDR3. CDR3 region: CASSKPGRDAYEQYF. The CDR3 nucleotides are TGTGCCAGCAGCAAACCAGGACGGGATGCCTACGAGCAGTACTTC. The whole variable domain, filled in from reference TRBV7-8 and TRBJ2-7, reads GAGVSQSPRYKVAKRGQDVALRCDPISGHVSLFWYQQALGQGPEFLTYFQNEAQLDKSGLPSDRFFAERPEGSVSTLKIQRTQQEDSAVYLCASSKPGRDAYEQYFGPGTRLTVT.

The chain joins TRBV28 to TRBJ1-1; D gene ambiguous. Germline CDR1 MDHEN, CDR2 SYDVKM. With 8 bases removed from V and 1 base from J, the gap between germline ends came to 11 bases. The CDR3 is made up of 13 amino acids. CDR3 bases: TGTGCCAGCGGTAGAGGAACGAACACTGAAGCTTTCTTT. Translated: CASGRGTNTEAFF.

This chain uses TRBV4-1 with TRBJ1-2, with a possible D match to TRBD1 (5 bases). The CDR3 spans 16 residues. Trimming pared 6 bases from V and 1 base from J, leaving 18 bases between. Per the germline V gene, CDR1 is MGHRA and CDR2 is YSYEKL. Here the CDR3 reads CASRLRLGLLNYGYTF. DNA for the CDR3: TGCGCCAGCAGACTTAGGTTGGGGCTTCTTAACTATGGCTACACCTTC.

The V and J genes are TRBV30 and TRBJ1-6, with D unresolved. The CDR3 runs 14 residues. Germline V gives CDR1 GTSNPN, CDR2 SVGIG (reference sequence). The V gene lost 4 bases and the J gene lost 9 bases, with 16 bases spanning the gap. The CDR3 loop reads CAWTVAGSSSPLHF. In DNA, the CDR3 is TGTGCCTGGACGGTCGCCGGGTCCAGTTCACCCCTCCACTTT.

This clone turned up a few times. CDR3 in DNA: TGTGCCAGCAGCCCAAGGGGGCCAACTAATGAAAAACTGTTTTTT. As protein: CASSPRGPTNEKLFF. This chain uses TRBV7-9 with TRBJ1-4, with 7 bases identical to TRBD1. Germline values: CDR1 SEHNR, CDR2 FQNEAQ (reference sequence). CDR3 length equals 15 residues. The ends lost 5 bases at V and 0 bases at J; junction bases unmatched: 3.

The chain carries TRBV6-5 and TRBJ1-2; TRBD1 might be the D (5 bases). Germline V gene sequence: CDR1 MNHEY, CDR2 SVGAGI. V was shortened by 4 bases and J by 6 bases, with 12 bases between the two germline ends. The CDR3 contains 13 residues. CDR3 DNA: TGTGCCAGCAGTTTCAGGGCGTTCCATGGCTACACCTTC. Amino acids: CASSFRAFHGYTF.